This T cell receptor beta chain was sequenced for a study of Graves' ophthalmopathy and Graves' hyperthyroidism. Across the study: The blood sample was drawn at first diagnosis and before any treatment.

Researchers took RNA transcripts and amplified TCR beta CDR3 regions from them. An initial RT-PCR round employing HTBI primers preceded a second-round multiplex PCR. TCRdb ran MiXCR on the multiplex PCR reads and lists one entry per CDR3 protein. The data show about 700,000 distinct CDR3 sequences, about 40% seen once. Clinical symptoms, serum thyroxine, TRAb, thyroid ultrasound and orbital computed tomography were relied on for diagnosis. Study results and limitations: Ophthalmopathy progression prediction by the model yielded a sensitivity of 60% to 71% and a specificity of 72.22%. Most thyroid clonotypes with frequency above 0.001 were detected in blood too.

With respect to this clonotype: Its antigen remains unidentified.

The V gene's germline CDR1 is WNHNN and CDR2 SYGVQD (reference sequence). The CDR3 is made up of 10 amino acids. The ends were cut back, 6 bases at V and 7 bases at J, with 6 bases in the middle. The sequencing sample was made of peripheral blood. The source is an adult man with Graves' ophthalmopathy. This chain connects TRBV10-1 to TRBJ1-2; D remains ambiguous. As DNA, the CDR3 is TGCGCCAGCAGGGAGGGTGGCTACACCTTC. It encodes CASREGGYTF.